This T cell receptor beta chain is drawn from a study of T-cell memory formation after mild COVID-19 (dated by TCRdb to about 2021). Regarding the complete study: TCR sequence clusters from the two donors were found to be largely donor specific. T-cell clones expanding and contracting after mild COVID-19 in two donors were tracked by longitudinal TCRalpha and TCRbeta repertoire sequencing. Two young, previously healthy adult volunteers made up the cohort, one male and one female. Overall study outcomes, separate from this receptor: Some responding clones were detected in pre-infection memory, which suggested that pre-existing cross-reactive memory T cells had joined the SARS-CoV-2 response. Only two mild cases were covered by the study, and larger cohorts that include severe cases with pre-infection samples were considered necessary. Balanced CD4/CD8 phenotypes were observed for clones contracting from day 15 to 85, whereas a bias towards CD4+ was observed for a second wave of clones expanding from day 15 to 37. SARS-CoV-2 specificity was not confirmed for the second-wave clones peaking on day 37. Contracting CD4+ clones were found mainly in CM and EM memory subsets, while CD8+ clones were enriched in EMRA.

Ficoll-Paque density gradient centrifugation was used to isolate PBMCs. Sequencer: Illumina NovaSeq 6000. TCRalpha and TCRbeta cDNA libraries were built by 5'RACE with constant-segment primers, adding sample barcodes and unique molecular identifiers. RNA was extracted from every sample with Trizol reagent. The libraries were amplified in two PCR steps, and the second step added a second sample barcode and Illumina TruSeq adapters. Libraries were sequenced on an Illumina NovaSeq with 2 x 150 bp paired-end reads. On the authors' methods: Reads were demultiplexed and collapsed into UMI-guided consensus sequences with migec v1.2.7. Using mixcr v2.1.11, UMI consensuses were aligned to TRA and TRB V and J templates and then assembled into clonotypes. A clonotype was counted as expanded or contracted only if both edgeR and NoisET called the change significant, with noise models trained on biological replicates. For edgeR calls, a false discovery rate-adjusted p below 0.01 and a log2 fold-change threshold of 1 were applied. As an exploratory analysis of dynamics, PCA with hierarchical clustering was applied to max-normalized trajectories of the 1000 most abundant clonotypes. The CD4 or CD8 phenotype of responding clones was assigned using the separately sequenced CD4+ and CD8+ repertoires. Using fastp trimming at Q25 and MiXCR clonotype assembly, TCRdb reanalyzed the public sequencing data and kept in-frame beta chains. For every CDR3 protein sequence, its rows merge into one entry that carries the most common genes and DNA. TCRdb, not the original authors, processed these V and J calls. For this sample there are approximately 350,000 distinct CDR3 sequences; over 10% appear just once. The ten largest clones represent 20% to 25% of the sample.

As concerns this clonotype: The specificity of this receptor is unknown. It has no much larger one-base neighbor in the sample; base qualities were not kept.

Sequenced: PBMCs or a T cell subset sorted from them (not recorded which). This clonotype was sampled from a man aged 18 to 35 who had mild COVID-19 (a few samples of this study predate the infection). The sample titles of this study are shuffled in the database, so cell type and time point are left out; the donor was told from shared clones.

The nucleotide sequence is TGCAGCGTTGAAGATCTCTACGAGCAGTACTTC. It codes for CSVEDLYEQYF. The chain links TRBV29-1 with TRBJ2-7; the D gene cannot be resolved reliably. Looking up the germline V gene yields CDR1 SQVTM and CDR2 ANQGSEA. Between the V and J ends, shortened by 0 bases and 3 bases respectively, the junction contains 3 bases. The CDR3 numbers 11 residues from cysteine through phenylalanine. Of all the DNA, just the CDR3 is kept, 33 bases in frame from base 1.